The present entry profiles one T cell receptor beta chain with its context. Its target is unknown. The data belong to a study of cytomegalovirus exposure and HLA in healthy donors. Across the study: Early release data held 85 million or so unique TCRs from HLA-typed donors. Overall study findings and caveats: Within an earlier analysis, most TCR beta V segments proved productive either about 90% or about 30% of the time. A later analysis reported that several of the most significant clusters appeared to be linked to common viral pathogens, among them Epstein-Barr virus.

It was with 60 Vbeta and 13 Jbeta primers that the PCR ran. This table comes from immunoSEQ multiplex PCR, and its TCRdb copy is limited to in-frame clones, with some not included. Of about 180,000 clones listed, 76% were seen once; the top ten hold under 3%. The CDR3 extends over 13 amino acids. V lost 1 base, J lost 4 bases, and 8 bases lay in between. Germline assignment: CDR1 LGHNA and CDR2 YSLEER. The chain couples TRBV4-3 to TRBJ2-7; D possibly corresponds to TRBD2 (6 bases). The sample taken for sequencing was PBMCs. This clonotype originated in a woman aged 30 to 39 in good health and CMV-seropositive. DNA of the CDR3: TGCGCCAGCAGCCAAGCCAGCGGGTACGAGCAGTACTTC. This gives the protein CASSQASGYEQYF.